What follows are 14 T cell receptor beta chains derived from one specimen sequenced in a study of vaccination effects on CD4 cells after COVID-19. Profiled with immunoSEQ multiplex PCR; TCRdb holds only in-frame clones, not every one. Of around 79,000 clones listed, over 70% are singletons. No cognate antigen is known for these TCRs. Expansion with viral peptide pools was applied to antigen-specific CD4+ T cells by the ViraFEST assay prior to sequencing. Scientists isolated CD4+ T cells after a roughly 9-day culture period ended. Vaccinated recipients, who were negative for nucleocapsid antibodies, had no history of SARS-CoV-2 infection. The sequenced sample was CD4+ T cells from PBMCs cultured with SARS-CoV-2 spike peptides, obtained before COVID-19 vaccination. All receptors derive from a human donor who received a COVID-19 vaccine.

The chain combines TRBV10-2 with TRBJ2-6; 7 bases map to TRBD1. Trimming removed 4 bases from V and 1 base from J; junction bases left unmatched: 10. This CDR3 has 18 amino acids. Germline-derived CDR1 and CDR2 are WSHSY and SAAADI. The DNA for the CDR3 is TGCGCCAGCAGTGCAGTCGAGACAGGGTGGTCTGGGGCCAACGTCCTGACTTTC. Encoded protein: CASSAVETGWSGANVLTF.

The chain has TRBV24-1 and TRBJ2-3, with 9 bases lining up with TRBD2. Germline values: CDR1 KGHDR, CDR2 SFDVKD. The CDR3 spans 16 residues. V dropped 2 bases and J dropped 4; count of bases not matched to a gene: 6. The CDR3 nucleotides are TGTGCCACCAGTGATTCTAGCGGGGAAGTGGCAGATACGCAGTATTTT. This gives the protein CATSDSSGEVADTQYF.

This chain uses TRBV24-1 with TRBJ2-3, with D uncertain. The CDR3 extends over 14 amino acids. Germline CDR1 KGHDR, CDR2 SFDVKD. Trimming took 1 base from V and 2 from J, leaving 6 bases between them. CDR3 coding DNA: TGTGCCACCAGTGATTTAGCTGACACAGATACGCAGTATTTT. Translating gives CATSDLADTDTQYF.

There are a few counts of this clone. The chain uses TRBV28 and TRBJ2-7, with unresolved D. This CDR3 is 14 amino acids long. Germline CDR1 reads MDHEN; CDR2 reads SYDVKM. With 2 bases removed from V and 4 bases from J, the gap between germline ends came to 12 bases. The CDR3 region is CASSLLRAPYEQYV. In nucleotides, the CDR3 is TGTGCCAGCAGTTTACTTCGGGCCCCATACGAGCAGTACGTC.

The rearrangement uses TRBV18 and TRBJ2-7; D remains unclear. V was trimmed by 8 bases and J by 5 bases, leaving 19 bases between them. CDR3 length: 14 amino acids. Germline loops: CDR1 KGHSH, CDR2 LQKENI. The CDR3 protein is CASANLRDGNEQYV. CDR3 DNA: TGTGCCAGCGCCAATCTAAGGGATGGCAACGAGCAGTACGTC.

This rearrangement joins TRBV4-1 to TRBJ1-2; 12 nucleotides align to TRBD1. The junction had 9 bases not matched to a gene; V was cut back by 3 bases and J by 7 bases. This CDR3 is built from 16 residues. Germline loops: CDR1 MGHRA, CDR2 YSYEKL. CDR3 residues: CASSHSPGQGARGYTF. CDR3 sequence (DNA): TGCGCCAGCAGCCATTCCCCGGGACAGGGGGCGCGTGGCTACACCTTC.

The chain couples TRBV7-8 to TRBJ2-2; D is perhaps TRBD1 or TRBD2 (6 bases each). V lost 5 bases, J lost 2 bases, and 15 bases lay in between. CDR1 SGHVS and CDR2 FQNEAQ come from the germline V gene. The CDR3 has 16 residues. The CDR3 reads CASSLGRGQNTGELFF. The DNA of the CDR3 is TGTGCCAGCAGCCTGGGACGGGGGCAAAACACCGGGGAGCTGTTTTTT.

J is TRBJ2-3 and V is TRBV14, with a tentative D call TRBD1 (6 bases). The V gene lost 4 bases and the J gene lost 0 bases, with 14 bases spanning the gap. The germline V gene encodes CDR1 SGHDN and CDR2 FVKESK. The CDR3 is made up of 16 amino acids. The CDR3 reads CASSLYAGVSTDTQYF. The CDR3 coding sequence is TGTGCCAGCAGCCTGTATGCAGGGGTTAGCACAGATACGCAGTATTTT.

The J gene is TRBJ2-6, the V gene TRBV10-3, with D maybe TRBD2 (5 bases). Trimming left V 6 bases short and J 0 bases short, with 9 bases between. CDR3 length: 15 residues. The V gene's germline CDR1 is ENHRY and CDR2 SYGVKD. The CDR3: CAISEGSSGANVLTF. The CDR3 DNA reads as TGTGCCATCAGCGAGGGCAGCTCTGGGGCCAACGTCCTGACTTTC.

J is TRBJ2-4 and V is TRBV5-1; D perhaps matches TRBD2 (6 bases). CDR1 is SGHRS and CDR2 is YFSETQ in the germline V gene. This CDR3 has 15 amino acids. V gave up 4 bases and J gave up 0 bases, with 11 bases separating them. CDR3 nucleotide sequence: TGCGCCAGCAGCGCCCTCGGGGGAGCCAAAAACATTCAGTACTTC. This gives the protein CASSALGGAKNIQYF.

This sequence joins TRBV5-1 and TRBJ2-1, with 7 positions matching TRBD1. Germline values: CDR1 SGHRS, CDR2 YFSETQ. V was pared by 1 base and J by 4 bases, with 8 bases of the junction left unmatched. The length of the CDR3 is 16 residues. The DNA of the CDR3 is TGCGCCAGCAGCTTGAGGCTAGAGGGGGCTTACAATGAGCAGTTCTTC. Its protein is CASSLRLEGAYNEQFF.

The V gene is TRBV6-5, the J gene TRBJ2-3; possibly TRBD2 for D (7 bases). V shed 7 bases and J shed 4 bases, with 15 bases lying between them. CDR1 is MNHEY, CDR2 SVGAGI, per germline. There are 14 residues in the CDR3. The CDR3 DNA follows: TGTGCCAGCATTGCGCGGGGGCGCGCAGATACGCAGTATTTT. This codes for CASIARGRADTQYF.

The V call is TRBV18, the J call TRBJ2-3, with TRBD1 identical over 8 bases. Trimming took 2 bases from V and 1 from J; bases not matched to a gene: 8. Looked up from germline, CDR1 is KGHSH and CDR2 is LQKENI. The CDR3 loop spans 17 amino acids. CDR3 DNA: TGTGCCAGCTCACCATCTGGACAGGGTCTAGGCACAGATACGCAGTATTTT. Protein: CASSPSGQGLGTDTQYF.

This chain uses TRBV2 with TRBJ2-3, with D maybe TRBD2 (5 bases). V was shortened by 7 bases and J by 0 bases, with 11 bases between the two germline ends. This CDR3 comprises 14 residues. Germline V CDR1 and CDR2: SNHLY, FYNNEI. This CDR3 is CASIPGFSTDTQYF. CDR3 DNA sequence: TGTGCCAGCATCCCGGGGTTTAGCACAGATACGCAGTATTTT.